This T cell receptor (beta chain) was sequenced in a study of T cells in Graves' hyperthyroidism and ophthalmopathy. This clonotype was counted a few times. Trimming at V came to 7 bases and at J to 5 bases, leaving 10 bases not matched to a gene. CDR1 is MDHEN and CDR2 is SYDVKM in the germline V gene. The CDR3 sequence is 15 residues long. Those patients with uncontrolled infection, other autoimmune disease, pregnancy or lactation were excluded. What was amplified from RNA transcripts were TCR beta CDR3 regions. A set of HTBI primers served as the primers for a first-round RT-PCR of the TCR CDR3. TCRdb re-called the multiplex PCR reads through MiXCR, storing one row per CDR3 protein. Altogether about 700,000 distinct CDR3 sequences are present, 11% to 15% being singletons, with the ten largest covering roughly 10%.

The clonotype was recovered from a woman aged 18-29 years with Graves' hyperthyroidism. Material: blood. The V call is TRBV28, the J call TRBJ2-2, with 7 bases fitting TRBD1. CDR3 nucleotide sequence: TGTGCCAGCACCCTAGGGGGCGTACGGACCGGGGAGCTGTTTTTT. It specifies CASTLGGVRTGELFF.